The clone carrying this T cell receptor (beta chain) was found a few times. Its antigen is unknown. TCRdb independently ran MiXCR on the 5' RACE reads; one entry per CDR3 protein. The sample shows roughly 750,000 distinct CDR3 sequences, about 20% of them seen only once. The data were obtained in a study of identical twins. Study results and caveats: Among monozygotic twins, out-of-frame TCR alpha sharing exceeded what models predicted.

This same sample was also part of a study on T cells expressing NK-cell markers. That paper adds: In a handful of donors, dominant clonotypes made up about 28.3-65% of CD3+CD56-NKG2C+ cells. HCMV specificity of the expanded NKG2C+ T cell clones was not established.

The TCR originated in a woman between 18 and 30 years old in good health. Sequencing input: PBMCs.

The CDR3 sequence is CASRTERTGANSPLHF. CDR3 in DNA: TGTGCCAGCAGAACGGAAAGGACAGGGGCTAATTCACCCCTCCACTTT. J is TRBJ1-6 and V is TRBV6-1; 9 bases line up with TRBD1. With 6 bases clipped from V and 6 bases from J, the junction kept 9 bases outside the gene matches. CDR3 length: 16 residues. Looked up from germline, CDR1 is MNHNS and CDR2 is SASEGT.